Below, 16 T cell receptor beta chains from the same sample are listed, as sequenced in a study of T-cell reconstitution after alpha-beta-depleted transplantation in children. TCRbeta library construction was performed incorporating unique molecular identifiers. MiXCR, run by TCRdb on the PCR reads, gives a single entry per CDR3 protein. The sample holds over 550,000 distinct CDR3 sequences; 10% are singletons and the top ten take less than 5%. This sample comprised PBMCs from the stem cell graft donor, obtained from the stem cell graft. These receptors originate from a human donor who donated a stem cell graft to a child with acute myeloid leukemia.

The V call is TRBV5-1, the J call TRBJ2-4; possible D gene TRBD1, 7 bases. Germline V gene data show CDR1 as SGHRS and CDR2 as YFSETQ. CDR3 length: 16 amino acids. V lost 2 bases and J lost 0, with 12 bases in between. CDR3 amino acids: CASSFGQGGAKNIQYF. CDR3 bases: TGCGCCAGCAGCTTCGGGCAGGGGGGAGCCAAAAACATTCAGTACTTC.

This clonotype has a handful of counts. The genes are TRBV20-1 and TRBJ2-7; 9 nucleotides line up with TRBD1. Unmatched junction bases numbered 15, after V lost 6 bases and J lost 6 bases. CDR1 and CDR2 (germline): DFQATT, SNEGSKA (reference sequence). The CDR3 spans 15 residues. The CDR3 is CSAQTSQGAVAEQYF. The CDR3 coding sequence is TGCAGTGCCCAGACGTCACAGGGGGCCGTCGCCGAGCAGTACTTC.

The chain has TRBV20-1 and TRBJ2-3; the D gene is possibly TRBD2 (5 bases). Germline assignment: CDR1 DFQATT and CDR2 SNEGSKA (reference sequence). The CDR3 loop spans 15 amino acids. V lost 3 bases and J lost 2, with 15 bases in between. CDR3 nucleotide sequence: TGCAGTGCTAGGTCGGCACTAGTCCCCACAGATACGCAGTATTTT. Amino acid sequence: CSARSALVPTDTQYF.

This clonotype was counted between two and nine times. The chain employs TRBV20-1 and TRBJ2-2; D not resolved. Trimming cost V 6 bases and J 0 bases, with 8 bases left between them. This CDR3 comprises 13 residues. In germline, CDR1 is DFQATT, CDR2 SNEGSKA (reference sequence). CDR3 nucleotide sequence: TGCAGTGCCCTTACCCCGAACACCGGGGAGCTGTTTTTT. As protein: CSALTPNTGELFF.

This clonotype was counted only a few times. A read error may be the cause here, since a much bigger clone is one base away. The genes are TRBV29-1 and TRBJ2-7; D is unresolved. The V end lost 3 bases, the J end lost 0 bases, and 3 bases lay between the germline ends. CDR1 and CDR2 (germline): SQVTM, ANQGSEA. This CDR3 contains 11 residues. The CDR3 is CSVEGSYEQYF. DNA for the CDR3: TGCAGCGTTGAGGGCTCCTACGAGCAGTACTTC.

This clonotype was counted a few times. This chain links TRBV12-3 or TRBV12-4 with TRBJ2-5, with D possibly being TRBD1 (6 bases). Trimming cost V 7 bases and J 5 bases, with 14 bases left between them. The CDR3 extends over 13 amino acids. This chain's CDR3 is CASNRGGGETQYF. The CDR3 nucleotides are TGTGCCAGCAACAGAGGGGGTGGTGAGACCCAGTACTTC.

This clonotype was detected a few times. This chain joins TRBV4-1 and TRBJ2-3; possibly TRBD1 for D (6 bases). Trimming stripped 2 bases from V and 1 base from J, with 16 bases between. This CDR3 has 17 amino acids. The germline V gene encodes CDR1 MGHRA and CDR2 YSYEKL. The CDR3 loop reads CASSQKFTGFGTDTQYF. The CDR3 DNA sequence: TGCGCCAGCAGCCAAAAGTTTACAGGGTTCGGCACAGATACGCAGTATTTT.

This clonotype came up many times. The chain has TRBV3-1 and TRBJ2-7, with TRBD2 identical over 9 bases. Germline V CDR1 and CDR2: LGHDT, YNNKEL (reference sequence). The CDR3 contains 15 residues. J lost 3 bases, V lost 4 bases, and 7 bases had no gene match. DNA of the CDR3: TGTGCCAGCAGCCCTTACGCGACTAGCGGCTACGAGCAGTACTTC. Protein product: CASSPYATSGYEQYF.

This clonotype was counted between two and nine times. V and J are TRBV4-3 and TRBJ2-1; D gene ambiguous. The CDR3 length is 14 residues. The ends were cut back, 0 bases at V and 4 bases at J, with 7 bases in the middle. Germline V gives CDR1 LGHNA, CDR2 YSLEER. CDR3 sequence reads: CASSQDDAYNEQFF. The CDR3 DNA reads TGCGCCAGCAGCCAAGATGACGCGTACAATGAGCAGTTCTTC.

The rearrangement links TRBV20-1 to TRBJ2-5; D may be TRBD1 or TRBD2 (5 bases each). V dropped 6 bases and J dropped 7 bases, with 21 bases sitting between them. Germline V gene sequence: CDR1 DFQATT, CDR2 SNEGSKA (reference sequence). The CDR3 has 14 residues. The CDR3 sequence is CSAPGQRSRWTQYF. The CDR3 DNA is TGCAGTGCCCCGGGGCAGCGCTCTCGGTGGACCCAGTACTTC.

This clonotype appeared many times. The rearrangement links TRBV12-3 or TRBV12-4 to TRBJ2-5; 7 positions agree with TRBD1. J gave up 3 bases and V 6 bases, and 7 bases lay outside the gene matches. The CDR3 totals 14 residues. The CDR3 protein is CASSPVGTEETQYF. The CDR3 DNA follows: TGTGCCAGCAGCCCCGTTGGGACAGAAGAGACCCAGTACTTC.

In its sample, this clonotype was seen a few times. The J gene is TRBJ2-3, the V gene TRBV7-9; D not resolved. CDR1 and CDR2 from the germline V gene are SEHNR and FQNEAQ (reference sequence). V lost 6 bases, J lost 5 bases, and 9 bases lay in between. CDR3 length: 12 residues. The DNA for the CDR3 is TGTGCCAGCAGTTCTATGGAAGATACGCAGTATTTT. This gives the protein CASSSMEDTQYF.

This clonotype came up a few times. The DNA of the CDR3 is TGTGCCAGCAGCACTCAATTAGGTGAGCAGTTCTTC. Its translation: CASSTQLGEQFF. The rearrangement uses TRBV12-3 or TRBV12-4 and TRBJ2-1; D unclear. The CDR3 sequence is 12 residues long. V was trimmed by 6 bases and J by 9 bases, leaving 12 bases between them.

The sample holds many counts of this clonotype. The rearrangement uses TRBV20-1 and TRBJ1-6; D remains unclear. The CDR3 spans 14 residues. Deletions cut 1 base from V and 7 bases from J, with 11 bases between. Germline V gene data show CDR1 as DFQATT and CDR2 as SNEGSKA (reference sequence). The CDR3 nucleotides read TGCAGTGCTAGAGTGGAGACCCCAAATTCACCCCTCCACTTT. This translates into CSARVETPNSPLHF.

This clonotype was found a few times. This CDR3 reads CASTRTGGGRPNTEAFF. The CDR3 coding sequence is TGTGCCAGCACCCGTACGGGGGGAGGTCGGCCAAACACTGAAGCTTTCTTT. The chain uses TRBV6-2 or TRBV6-3 and TRBJ1-1; tentative D call: TRBD1 (5 bases). Germline values: CDR1 MNHEY, CDR2 SVGEGT. Trimming shortened V by 7 bases and J by 2 bases, and 23 bases separated the two germline ends. The CDR3 extends over 17 amino acids.

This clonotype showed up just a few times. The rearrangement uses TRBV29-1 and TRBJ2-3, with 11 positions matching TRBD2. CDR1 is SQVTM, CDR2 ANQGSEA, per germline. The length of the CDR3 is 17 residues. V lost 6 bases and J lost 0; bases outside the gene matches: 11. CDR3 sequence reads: CSVIGLAGLFSTDTQYF. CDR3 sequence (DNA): TGCAGCGTCATCGGACTAGCGGGCCTATTTAGCACAGATACGCAGTATTTT.